Below, 27 T cell receptor beta chains from the same sample are listed, as sequenced in a study of T cells in Graves' hyperthyroidism and ophthalmopathy. RNA transcripts were the template for amplifying TCR beta CDR3 regions. The primer set for the first-round RT-PCR of the TCR CDR3 was HTBI. TCRdb called the multiplex PCR reads again in MiXCR, with one record for every CDR3 protein. Of 540,000 or so distinct CDR3 sequences in the sample, roughly 14% were seen once. The sample comprised blood. The receptors stem from a woman younger than 45 with Graves' hyperthyroidism.

This clonotype has at least ten counts. J is TRBJ2-3 and V is TRBV14; possibly TRBD1 or TRBD2 for D (5 bases each). This CDR3 is 15 amino acids long. Trimming cost V 4 bases and J 5 bases, with 16 bases left between them. Germline V CDR1 and CDR2: SGHDN, FVKESK. CDR3 amino acids: CASSLNGGVGDTQYF. The CDR3 DNA follows: TGTGCCAGCAGCCTAAATGGGGGAGTAGGAGATACGCAGTATTTT.

This clonotype occurred many times. The V call is TRBV20-1, the J call TRBJ2-1; 7 nucleotides agree with TRBD2. CDR3 length: 13 residues. The ends lost 0 bases at V and 8 bases at J; junction bases unmatched: 4. Per the germline V gene, CDR1 is DFQATT and CDR2 is SNEGSKA (reference sequence). CDR3 in DNA: TGCAGTGCTAGAGATGGGCGGGAGTATGAGCAGTTCTTC. It translates to CSARDGREYEQFF.

Only a few counts were recorded for this clonotype. The chain is built from TRBV27 and TRBJ2-3; D is possibly TRBD1 or TRBD2 (6 bases each). V lost 4 bases and J lost 5, with 10 bases in between. Looked up from germline, CDR1 is MNHEY and CDR2 is SMNVEV (reference sequence). The CDR3 runs to 13 residues. In DNA form, the CDR3 reads TGTGCCAGCAGTTCGGGGGCGAGAGATACGCAGTATTTT. Translating it yields CASSSGARDTQYF.

Of note for this clonotype: It may be a read error: a sequence one base away is much more abundant. This sequence joins TRBV12-3 or TRBV12-4 and TRBJ1-2, with TRBD1 as a possible D gene (6 bases). The CDR3 sequence is 14 residues long. V lost 8 bases and J 7 bases, leaving 20 bases between the germline ends. The CDR3 DNA reads as TGTGCCAGCGGTAAAACTCAGGGGATCAGTGGCTACACCTTC. It is translated as CASGKTQGISGYTF.

This chain connects TRBV6-6 to TRBJ2-1; 12 bases fit TRBD2. There are 22 residues in the CDR3. V gave up 2 bases and J gave up 0 bases; unmatched junction bases: 17. Looked up from germline, CDR1 is MNHNY and CDR2 is SVGAGI (reference sequence). CDR3 DNA sequence: TGTGCCAGCAGTTACCGTGGTCGTGGACTAGCGGGATTGATGAGCTCCTACAATGAGCAGTTCTTC. It specifies CASSYRGRGLAGLMSSYNEQFF.

This clonotype was seen many times. CDR3 region: CASSLRPSGSYNEQFF. The CDR3 coding sequence is TGTGCCAGCAGTTTACGGCCTAGCGGCTCCTACAATGAGCAGTTCTTC. The gene calls are TRBV27 and TRBJ2-1, with TRBD2 matching over 7 bases. Losses at the gene ends were 2 bases for V and 0 bases for J; bases not matched to a gene: 4. Germline values: CDR1 MNHEY, CDR2 SMNVEV (reference sequence). This CDR3 is 16 amino acids long.

This clonotype appeared many times. The V gene is TRBV20-1, the J gene TRBJ2-7; 9 bases are a match to TRBD1. Germline values: CDR1 DFQATT, CDR2 SNEGSKA (reference sequence). The CDR3 consists of 15 residues. Trimming removed 6 bases from V and 7 bases from J; junction bases left unmatched: 16. The chain's CDR3 is CSAVGDRVDLGEQYF. The CDR3, as DNA: TGCAGTGCAGTAGGGGACAGGGTAGATCTGGGTGAGCAGTACTTC.

This rearrangement joins TRBV29-1 to TRBJ2-3, with 11 bases identical to TRBD2. The V segment lost 6 bases and the J segment 4 bases; nucleotides outside the gene matches: 3. The CDR3 covers 13 residues. Germline values: CDR1 SQVTM, CDR2 ANQGSEA. This CDR3 reads CSVGLAVADTQYF. The DNA for the CDR3 is TGCAGCGTGGGACTAGCGGTCGCAGATACGCAGTATTTT.

This clonotype was counted only a few times. The rearrangement uses TRBV6-5 and TRBJ1-4; tentatively, D is TRBD1 (5 bases). The germline CDR1 and CDR2 sequences are MNHEY and SVGAGI. The CDR3 contains 15 residues. With 0 bases removed from V and 8 bases from J, the gap between germline ends came to 13 bases. CDR3 nucleotides: TGTGCCAGCAGTTACTCTGGCGGGGACGGGGAAAAACTGTTTTTT. It encodes CASSYSGGDGEKLFF.

J is TRBJ1-5 and V is TRBV6-1; D is ambiguous. Germline CDR1 reads MNHNS; CDR2 reads SASEGT. The CDR3 has 16 residues. Trimming cost V 2 bases and J 0 bases, with 11 bases left between them. CDR3 region: CASSERPRDSNQPQHF. CDR3 sequence (DNA): TGTGCCAGCAGTGAACGCCCGAGGGATAGCAATCAGCCCCAGCATTTT.

This clonotype was picked up a small number of times. The gene calls are TRBV30 and TRBJ2-7; unclear D gene. V dropped 2 bases and J dropped 5 bases, with 10 bases sitting between them. Germline V gene data show CDR1 as GTSNPN and CDR2 as SVGIG (reference sequence). The length of the CDR3 is 12 residues. The chain's CDR3 is CAWSRGIHEQYF. The CDR3, as DNA: TGTGCCTGGAGTCGCGGAATTCACGAGCAGTACTTC.

In this sample, this clonotype turned up a few times. The chain carries TRBV5-1 and TRBJ2-1, with TRBD2 identical over 7 bases. Per germline, CDR1 SGHRS and CDR2 YFSETQ. There are 16 residues in the CDR3. V gave up 0 bases and J gave up 7 bases; unmatched junction bases: 10. The DNA of the CDR3 is TGCGCCAGCAGCTTGGCTTTTAGCGGGCTTGGGAATGAGCAGTTCTTC. This sequence encodes CASSLAFSGLGNEQFF.

This clonotype was observed many times. The chain recombines TRBV11-3 with TRBJ2-4, with a weak D call TRBD1 (5 bases). The CDR3 runs to 14 residues. In germline, CDR1 is SGHNT, CDR2 YENEEA. V dropped 7 bases and J dropped 3 bases, with 13 bases sitting between them. The DNA of the CDR3 is TGTGCCAGCACCCGTCAGGGAATCAAAAACATTCAGTACTTC. Amino acids: CASTRQGIKNIQYF.

There are many counts of this clonotype. At one of its ends the junction is not consistent with the germline gene, which may arise from a read error. The chain joins TRBV7-2 to TRBJ2-5; a possible D gene is TRBD1 (6 bases). This CDR3 has 14 residues. CDR1 is SGHTA, CDR2 FQGNSA, per germline. CDR3 in DNA: TGTGCCAGCAGCCTCTCTTGGACAGAACAACCAGCCGACTTC. This encodes CASSLSWTEQPADF.

This clonotype has only one observation. The V and J genes are TRBV9 and TRBJ2-1, with D maybe TRBD1 (5 bases). CDR1 and CDR2 (germline): SGDLS, YYNGEE. V was clipped by 2 bases and J by 7 bases, with 16 bases between them. The CDR3 runs to 15 residues. In DNA form, the CDR3 reads TGTGCCAGCAGCGTCCAGGACACCGGTCTTAATGAGCAGTTCTTC. This codes for CASSVQDTGLNEQFF.

This clonotype was observed a handful of times. The V call is TRBV10-1, the J call TRBJ1-6, with 7 positions matching TRBD1. The V gene's germline CDR1 is WNHNN and CDR2 SYGVQD (reference sequence). The V segment lost 0 bases and the J segment 13 bases; nucleotides outside the gene matches: 9. The CDR3 has 15 residues. CDR3 in amino acids: CASSESEGTAYPLHF. In nucleotides, the CDR3 is TGCGCCAGCAGTGAGTCGGAAGGGACAGCCTATCCCCTCCACTTT.

This clonotype was counted at least ten times. The rearrangement joins TRBV7-2 to TRBJ1-1, with TRBD1 identical over 7 bases. There are 15 residues in the CDR3. Looked up from germline, CDR1 is SGHTA and CDR2 is FQGNSA. The V and J ends lost 6 bases and 2 bases, in that order; junction bases with no gene match: 9. CDR3 residues: CASSIQGSVNTEAFF. In DNA, the CDR3 is TGTGCCAGCAGTATACAGGGGTCCGTCAACACTGAAGCTTTCTTT.

This clonotype was recorded many times. The chain carries TRBV11-2 and TRBJ1-1; D ambiguous. Deletions cut 5 bases from V and 1 base from J, with 8 bases between. CDR3 length: 13 residues. CDR1 and CDR2 (germline): SGHAT, FQNNGV. CDR3 sequence (DNA): TGTGCCAGCAGCCGTGACAAGAACACTGAAGCTTTCTTT. Protein product: CASSRDKNTEAFF.

This clonotype showed up many times. This chain uses TRBV20-1 with TRBJ2-7; D not certain. The CDR3 consists of 13 residues. Trimming removed 1 base at V and 0 bases at J, with 7 bases between. Germline CDR1 DFQATT, CDR2 SNEGSKA (reference sequence). In DNA form, the CDR3 reads TGCAGTGCTAGAGGGGGATACTCCTACGAGCAGTACTTC. It specifies CSARGGYSYEQYF.

The chain combines TRBV6-5 with TRBJ2-2; the match to TRBD2 covers 9 bases. The CDR3 covers 17 residues. CDR1 and CDR2 (germline): MNHEY, SVGAGI. The ends lost 0 bases at V and 4 bases at J; junction bases unmatched: 6. The CDR3 sequence: CASSYSTGGRGTGELFF. CDR3 bases: TGTGCCAGCAGTTACTCGACCGGCGGGAGGGGCACCGGGGAGCTGTTTTTT.

This clonotype has ten or more counts. CDR3: CASSVHRVNDEQFF. CDR3 DNA: TGTGCCAGCTCAGTCCACAGGGTTAACGATGAGCAGTTCTTC. The chain joins TRBV18 to TRBJ2-1; tentative D call: TRBD1 (6 bases). V was trimmed by 5 bases and J by 8 bases, leaving 16 bases between them. The length of the CDR3 is 14 residues. CDR1 and CDR2 (germline): KGHSH, LQKENI. The full variable domain, in which reference TRBV18 and TRBJ2-1 provide the parts outside the CDR3, is NAGVMQNPRHLVRRRGQEARLRCSPMKGHSHVYWYRQLPEEGLKFMVYLQKENIIDESGMPKERFSAEFPKEGPSILRIQQVVRGDSAAYFCASSVHRVNDEQFFGPGTRLTVL.

This clonotype was counted many times. This chain connects TRBV28 to TRBJ1-1, with D perhaps matching TRBD1 (5 bases). V was clipped by 9 bases and J by 1 base, with 12 bases between them. CDR1 and CDR2 from the germline V gene are MDHEN and SYDVKM. CDR3 length equals 13 residues. The CDR3 bases are TGTGCCAGTAAACAGGCGGCGAACACTGAAGCTTTCTTT. Translation gives CASKQAANTEAFF.

This clonotype was observed a few times. The chain has TRBV6-5 and TRBJ2-1; D not resolved. The germline gives CDR1 MNHEY, CDR2 SVGAGI. This CDR3 has 14 residues. V lost 2 bases, J lost 9 bases, and 14 bases lay in between. The CDR3 nucleotides are TGTGCCAGCAGTTACGATTACCTGAGTAGTGAGCAGTTCTTC. This translates into CASSYDYLSSEQFF.

The chain links TRBV9 to TRBJ2-2, with D maybe TRBD2 (5 bases). Germline CDR1 SGDLS, CDR2 YYNGEE. The CDR3 totals 14 residues. V gave up 4 bases and J gave up 2 bases, with 9 bases separating them. The CDR3 here is CASSPRGNTGELFF. CDR3 bases: TGTGCCAGCAGCCCCCGGGGTAACACCGGGGAGCTGTTTTTT.

This clonotype was recorded many times. The chain recombines TRBV12-3 or TRBV12-4 with TRBJ1-1; D remains ambiguous. The CDR3 has 13 residues. V lost 6 bases and J lost 4, with 12 bases in between. CDR3 coding DNA: TGTGCCAGCAGCAGACGACATCCCACTGAAGCTTTCTTT. Amino acids: CASSRRHPTEAFF.

This clonotype was counted a few times. The genes are TRBV20-1 and TRBJ2-7; 8 bases fit TRBD2. Unmatched junction bases numbered 10, after V lost 2 bases and J lost 4 bases. In germline, CDR1 is DFQATT, CDR2 SNEGSKA (reference sequence). The length of the CDR3 is 15 residues. The CDR3 DNA sequence: TGCAGTGCTAGACTACCGGGACTAGATGTTTACGAGCAGTACTTC. Its protein product is CSARLPGLDVYEQYF.

Turning to this clonotype: Possible read error: a much larger clone is one base away. The rearrangement joins TRBV30 to TRBJ1-1; D is possibly TRBD1 (6 bases). The CDR3 length is 14 residues. The V gene's germline CDR1 is GTSNPN and CDR2 SVGIG (reference sequence). Trimming took off 5 bases at V and 0 bases at J, with 13 bases between the two ends. The CDR3 bases are TGTGCCTGGGGAGGACAGCAAATGAACACTGAAGCTTTCTTT. Translation: CAWGGQQMNTEAFF.